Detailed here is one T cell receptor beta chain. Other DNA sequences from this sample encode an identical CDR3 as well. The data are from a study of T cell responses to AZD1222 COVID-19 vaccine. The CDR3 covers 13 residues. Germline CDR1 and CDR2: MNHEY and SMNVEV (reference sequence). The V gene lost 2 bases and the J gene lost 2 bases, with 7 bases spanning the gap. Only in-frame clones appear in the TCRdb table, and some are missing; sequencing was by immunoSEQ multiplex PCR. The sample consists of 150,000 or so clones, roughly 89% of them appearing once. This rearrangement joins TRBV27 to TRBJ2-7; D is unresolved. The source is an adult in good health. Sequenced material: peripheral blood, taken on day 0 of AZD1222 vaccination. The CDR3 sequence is CASSLGSTYEQYF. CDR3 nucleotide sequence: TGTGCCAGCAGTTTAGGCAGTACCTACGAGCAGTACTTC.